This passage covers 9 T cell receptor beta chains from one sample sequenced in a study of cytomegalovirus exposure and HLA in healthy donors. Primers included in the PCR were 60 Vbeta and 13 Jbeta primers. Sequencing used immunoSEQ multiplex PCR; TCRdb keeps in-frame clones, though not all of them. Here the sample spans hundreds of thousands of clones, 77% being singletons. The sample comprised PBMCs. The receptors shown here come from an older woman in good health and CMV-seropositive.

This clone was seen a single time. The chain joins TRBV5-4 to TRBJ2-7, with 10 positions matching TRBD2. With 0 bases clipped from V and 2 bases from J, the junction kept 2 bases outside the gene matches. The V gene's germline CDR1 is SGHNT and CDR2 YYREEE (reference sequence). This CDR3 spans 15 amino acids. CDR3 sequence: CASSLGGTSAYEQYF. CDR3 in DNA: TGTGCCAGCAGCTTGGGTGGGACTAGCGCCTACGAGCAGTACTTC.

The CDR3 sequence is CASSFGLSSYNEQFF. The CDR3 region has the DNA TGTGCCAGCAGCTTTGGTCTGAGCTCCTACAATGAGCAGTTCTTC. The chain recombines TRBV5-6 with TRBJ2-1; D is unclear. This CDR3 spans 15 amino acids. Germline loops: CDR1 SGHDT, CDR2 YYEEEE. V shed 2 bases and J shed 0 bases, with 9 bases lying between them.

J is TRBJ1-2 and V is TRBV4-2; 10 bases map to TRBD1. V lost 2 bases to trimming and J lost 8 bases; unmatched junction nucleotides: 11. Germline lookup yields CDR1 LGHNA and CDR2 YNFKEQ. This CDR3 contains 16 residues. CDR3 protein: CASSQNTDRGRGGYTF. In DNA form, the CDR3 reads TGTGCCAGCAGCCAAAATACAGACAGGGGGCGAGGGGGCTACACCTTC.

The chain uses TRBV27 and TRBJ2-1, with TRBD2 identical over 9 bases. Unmatched junction bases numbered 5, after V lost 1 base and J lost 7 bases. The CDR3 has 15 residues. Germline V gives CDR1 MNHEY, CDR2 SMNVEV (reference sequence). CDR3 region: CASSLWVAGVNEQFF. The CDR3 DNA reads as TGTGCCAGCAGTTTATGGGTAGCGGGAGTGAATGAGCAGTTCTTC.

This chain links TRBV10-3 with TRBJ2-5; D gene unclear. The length of the CDR3 is 12 residues. The ends were cut back, 0 bases at V and 5 bases at J, with 4 bases in the middle. Germline CDR1 and CDR2: ENHRY and SYGVKD. The CDR3 is CAISESRETQYF. The CDR3 bases are TGTGCCATCAGTGAGTCTCGGGAGACCCAGTACTTC.

This clone was recorded a few times. The chain links TRBV7-2 to TRBJ2-1; tentative D call: TRBD2 (8 bases). CDR1 SGHTA and CDR2 FQGNSA come from the germline V gene. CDR3 size: 15 residues. V shed 5 bases and J shed 7 bases, with 18 bases lying between them. The chain's CDR3 is CASSQGGASGNEQFF. In nucleotides, the CDR3 is TGTGCCAGCAGCCAGGGGGGGGCTAGCGGGAATGAGCAGTTCTTC. Together with reference TRBV7-2 and TRBJ2-1, the CDR3 gives the full variable domain: GAGVSQSPSNKVTEKGKDVELRCDPISGHTALYWYRQSLGQGLEFLIYFQGNSAPDKSGLPSDRFSAERTGGSVSTLTIQRTQQEDSAVYLCASSQGGASGNEQFFGPGTRLTVL.

The rearrangement joins TRBV5-1 to TRBJ2-6; D gene unclear. CDR1 is SGHRS, CDR2 YFSETQ, per germline. This CDR3 has 15 residues. Trimming removed 4 bases at V and 1 base at J, with 9 bases between. The CDR3 protein is CASSLTASGANVLTF. Here the CDR3 DNA reads TGCGCCAGCAGCCTGACTGCATCTGGGGCCAACGTCCTGACTTTC.

The chain has TRBV19 and TRBJ1-2; the D gene is possibly TRBD1 (5 bases). Germline V CDR1 and CDR2: LNHDA, SQIVND (reference sequence). Trimming stripped 4 bases from V and 0 bases from J, with 6 bases between. This CDR3 region has 13 residues. CDR3 bases: TGTGCCAGTAGTAGGGGGGCTAACTATGGCTACACCTTC. Translated, it gives CASSRGANYGYTF. Complete variable domain (other parts from reference TRBV19 and TRBJ1-2): DGGITQSPKYLFRKEGQNVTLSCEQNLNHDAMYWYRQDPGQGLRLIYYSQIVNDFQKGDIAEGYSVSREKKESFPLTVTSAQKNPTAFYLCASSRGANYGYTFGSGTRLTVV.

To note about this clone: The sample contains more than one DNA sequence encoding this CDR3. The chain joins TRBV7-8 to TRBJ1-5, with 8 bases matching TRBD1. CDR3 length: 16 amino acids. The V and J ends lost 0 bases and 5 bases, in that order; junction bases with no gene match: 6. Germline V gives CDR1 SGHVS, CDR2 FQNEAQ. The CDR3 DNA sequence: TGTGCCAGCAGCTTAGCGGGGGGGACAGGTGATCAGCCCCAGCATTTT. Amino acids: CASSLAGGTGDQPQHF.